This T cell receptor beta chain comes out of a study of spatial heterogeneity in lung cancer. About the study: Sequences of the beta chain were consistently detected in greater numbers than alpha-chain sequences.

This CDR3 is 18 amino acids long. Germline CDR1 SGHTA, CDR2 FQGNSA. V trimming: 0 bases; J trimming: 0 bases; junction bases outside the gene matches: 5. This clonotype showed up many times. Antigen specificity is unknown. This beta chain is an unintended read in a library built for alpha chains; its size means little. Study-level results: Tumor T cells had an estimated coverage that came to around 7% for alpha chains and around 13% for beta chains. Counts of expanded alpha and beta TCRs within tumors tracked the tumor nonsynonymous mutation count.

All TCR cDNA molecules were individually tagged with a unique molecular identifier. A single record per CDR3 protein comes from TCRdb applying MiXCR to the 5' RACE reads. The table records roughly 15,000 distinct CDR3 sequences, 4% to 5% of them present only once. Specified time point: sample taken at primary tumor resection. The 72 donors had untreated early-stage non-small cell lung cancer. This specimen consisted of lung tumor tissue, obtained at surgery. The V and J genes are TRBV7-2 and TRBJ2-4, with 10 bases lining up with TRBD2. The sequence was obtained from a female donor with early-stage non-small cell lung cancer. DNA for the CDR3: TGTGCCAGCAGCTTAGCGACACTAGCGGGGTCAGCCAAAAACATTCAGTACTTC. This encodes CASSLATLAGSAKNIQYF.